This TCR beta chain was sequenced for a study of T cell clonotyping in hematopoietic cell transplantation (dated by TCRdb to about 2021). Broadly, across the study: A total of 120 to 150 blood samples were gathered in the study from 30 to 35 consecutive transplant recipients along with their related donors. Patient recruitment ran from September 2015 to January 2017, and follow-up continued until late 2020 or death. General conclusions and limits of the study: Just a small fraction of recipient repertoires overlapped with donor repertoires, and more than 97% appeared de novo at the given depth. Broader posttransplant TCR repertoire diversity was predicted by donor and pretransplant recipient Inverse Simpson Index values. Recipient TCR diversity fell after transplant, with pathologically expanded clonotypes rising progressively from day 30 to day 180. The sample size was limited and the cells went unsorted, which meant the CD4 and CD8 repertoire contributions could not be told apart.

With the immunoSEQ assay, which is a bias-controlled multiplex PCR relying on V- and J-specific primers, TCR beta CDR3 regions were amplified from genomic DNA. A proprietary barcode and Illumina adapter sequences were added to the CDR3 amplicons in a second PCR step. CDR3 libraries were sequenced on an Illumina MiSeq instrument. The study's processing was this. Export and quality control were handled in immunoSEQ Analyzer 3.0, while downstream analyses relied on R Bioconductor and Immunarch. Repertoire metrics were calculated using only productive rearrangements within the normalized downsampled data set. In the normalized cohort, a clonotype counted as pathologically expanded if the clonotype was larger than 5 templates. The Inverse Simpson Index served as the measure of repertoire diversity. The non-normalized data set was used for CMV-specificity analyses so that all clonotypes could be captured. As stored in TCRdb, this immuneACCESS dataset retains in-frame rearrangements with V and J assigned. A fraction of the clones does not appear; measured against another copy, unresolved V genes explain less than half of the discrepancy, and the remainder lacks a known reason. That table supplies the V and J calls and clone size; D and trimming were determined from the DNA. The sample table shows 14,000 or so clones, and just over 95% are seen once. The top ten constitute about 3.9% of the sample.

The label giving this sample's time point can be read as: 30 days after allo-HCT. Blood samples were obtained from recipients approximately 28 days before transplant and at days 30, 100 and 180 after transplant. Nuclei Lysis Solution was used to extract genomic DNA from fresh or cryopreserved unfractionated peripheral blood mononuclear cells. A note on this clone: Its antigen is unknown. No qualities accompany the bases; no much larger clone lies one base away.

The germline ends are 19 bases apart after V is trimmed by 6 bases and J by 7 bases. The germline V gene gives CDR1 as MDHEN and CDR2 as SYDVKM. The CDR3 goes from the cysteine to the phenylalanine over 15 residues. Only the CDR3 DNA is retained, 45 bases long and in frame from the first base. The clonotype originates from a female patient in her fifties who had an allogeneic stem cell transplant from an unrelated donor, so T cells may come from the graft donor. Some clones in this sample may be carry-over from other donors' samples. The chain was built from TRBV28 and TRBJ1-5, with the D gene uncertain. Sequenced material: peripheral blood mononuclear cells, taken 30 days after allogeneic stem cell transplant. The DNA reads TGTGCCAGCAGGCCCGGGTCCCCAAATGCCCAGCCCCAGCATTTT. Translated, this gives CASRPGSPNAQPQHF.